This T cell receptor beta chain was observed in a study of cytomegalovirus exposure and HLA in healthy donors. Both 60 Vbeta primers and 13 Jbeta primers went into the PCR. Profiling relied on immunoSEQ multiplex PCR, and the TCRdb table lists in-frame clones only, not all of them. The sample includes about 150,000 clones, roughly 66% of them seen just once. Worth noting for this clone: Its specificity is not known.

Study-level findings and limits: The sole available immune exposure information was CMV serostatus. Roughly even sequencing depth across donors was the assumption behind the presence/absence analyses.

V gave up 1 base and J gave up 4 bases, with 11 bases separating them. The CDR3 loop spans 15 amino acids. Germline CDR1 reads LGHNA; CDR2 reads YNFKEQ. The source of this sequence is a woman aged 55-75 years in good health and CMV-seronegative. Sequencing was done on a sample of PBMCs. The V gene is TRBV4-2, the J gene TRBJ2-1; possibly TRBD2 for D (6 bases). CDR3 region: CASSQVRDSYNEQFF. CDR3 nucleotides: TGTGCCAGCAGCCAAGTTCGGGACTCTTACAATGAGCAGTTCTTC.